This T cell receptor (beta chain) was recovered during a study of blood T cell repertoires in COVID-19. V lost 8 bases to trimming and J lost 10 bases; unmatched junction nucleotides: 16. This CDR3 comprises 16 residues. CDR1 and CDR2 (germline): MDHEN, SYDVKM. Original processing methods: Reference gene primer amplification in the assay estimated nucleated cell counts. The method was immunoSEQ multiplex PCR; TCRdb's version includes in-frame clones alone and lacks a portion of them. That table supplies the V and J calls and clone size; D and trimming were determined from the DNA. The data hold around 56,000 clones, with around 70% observed a single time.

The V and J genes are TRBV28 and TRBJ1-6, with 8 bases that match TRBD1. This clonotype was obtained from a woman in her forties or fifties with active or convalescent COVID-19. The source material was peripheral blood. CDR3 coding DNA: TGTGCCAGCCAGGATTCAGGGGGCGCGGAGGGGTCACCCCTCCACTTT. Encoded protein: CASQDSGGAEGSPLHF.